In its sample, the clone carrying this T cell receptor (beta chain) was seen a few times. Its antigen is unknown. These data belong to a study of T cells after posttransplantation cyclophosphamide. Findings and caveats of the study: Tissue-infiltrating T cells from skin or gut overlapped little with blood T cells. TRB clonality was highly associated with recipient CMV seropositivity and reactivation. Donor CD8+ memory clones often dominated recipient blood repertoires at later times.

Sampled 1 year posttransplant, controls received myeloablative marrow transplants, methotrexate and a calcineurin inhibitor. Assay used: immunoSEQ multiplex PCR; TCRdb lists only in-frame clones, some missing. Counted here are roughly 15,000 clones, roughly 91% occurring once; the ten biggest clones make up about 3.3%. In germline, CDR1 is SGHDT, CDR2 YYEEEE. The junction had 2 bases not matched to a gene; V was cut back by 0 bases and J by 4 bases. The CDR3 consists of 15 residues. This specimen consisted of PBMCs, obtained after an allogeneic stem cell transplant with a calcineurin inhibitor and methotrexate. The source is a male patient in his forties or fifties who received an allogeneic stem cell transplant from an unrelated donor, was CMV-positive, and had chronic GVHD only. Some T cells may have originated in the graft donor. The chain combines TRBV5-6 with TRBJ2-1; 9 positions match TRBD1. CDR3 region: CASSLGDREYNEQFF. The CDR3 DNA sequence: TGTGCCAGCAGCTTGGGGGACAGGGAGTACAATGAGCAGTTCTTC.